This T cell receptor beta chain comes out of a study of cytomegalovirus exposure and HLA in healthy donors. Both 60 Vbeta primers and 13 Jbeta primers went into the PCR. Using immunoSEQ multiplex PCR, the repertoire was profiled, and TCRdb retains in-frame clones only, with some absent. The data show around 150,000 clones, with approximately 80% seen just once and about 7.7% held by the top ten. V lost 5 bases, J lost 10 bases, and 18 bases lay in between. The CDR3 extends over 14 amino acids. The germline CDR1 and CDR2 sequences are LNHDA and SQIVND (reference sequence). This chain uses TRBV19 with TRBJ1-5; perhaps TRBD1 as D (5 bases). Sample: PBMCs. This TCR was recovered from a woman aged 30 to 39 in good health and CMV-seropositive. CDR3 residues: CASSGAAPNGPQHF. In DNA, the CDR3 is TGTGCCAGTAGTGGGGCGGCCCCCAATGGCCCCCAGCATTTT.